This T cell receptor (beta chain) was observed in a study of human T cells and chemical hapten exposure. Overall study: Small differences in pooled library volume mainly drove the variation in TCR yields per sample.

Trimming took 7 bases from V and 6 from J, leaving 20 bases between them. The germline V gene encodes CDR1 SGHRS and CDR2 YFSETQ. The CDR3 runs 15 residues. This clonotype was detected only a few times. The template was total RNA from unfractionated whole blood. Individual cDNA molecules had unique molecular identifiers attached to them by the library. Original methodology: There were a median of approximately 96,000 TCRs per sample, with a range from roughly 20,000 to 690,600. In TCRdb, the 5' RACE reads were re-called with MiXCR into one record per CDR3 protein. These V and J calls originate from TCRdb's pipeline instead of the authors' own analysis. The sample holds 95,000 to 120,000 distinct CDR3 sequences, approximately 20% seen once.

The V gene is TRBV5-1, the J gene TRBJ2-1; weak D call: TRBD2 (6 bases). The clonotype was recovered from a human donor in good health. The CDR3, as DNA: TGCGCCAGCGCCGGGACTTCCCGAGTGGGCAATGAGCAGTTCTTC. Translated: CASAGTSRVGNEQFF. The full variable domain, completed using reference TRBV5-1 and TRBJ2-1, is KAGVTQTPRYLIKTRGQQVTLSCSPISGHRSVSWYQQTPGQGLQFLFEYFSETQRNKGNFPGRFSGRQFSNSRSEMNVSTLELGDSALYLCASAGTSRVGNEQFFGPGTRLTVL.